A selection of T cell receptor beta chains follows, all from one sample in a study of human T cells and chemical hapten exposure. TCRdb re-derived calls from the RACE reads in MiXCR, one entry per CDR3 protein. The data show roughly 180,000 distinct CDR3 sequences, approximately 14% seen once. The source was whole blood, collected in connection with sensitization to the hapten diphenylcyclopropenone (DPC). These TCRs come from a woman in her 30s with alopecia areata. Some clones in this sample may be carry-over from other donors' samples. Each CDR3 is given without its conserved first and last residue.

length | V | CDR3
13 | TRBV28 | ASSSPSGGTDTQY
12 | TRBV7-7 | ASSSGTGEWKQF
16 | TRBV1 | TSRRTSGGPNGDNEQF
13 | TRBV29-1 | SVDVWDRGLNEQY
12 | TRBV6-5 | ASSYSGTSYEQY
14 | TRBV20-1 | SASLGLAGNTDTQY
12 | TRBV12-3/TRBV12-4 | ASSLGAWGNEQF
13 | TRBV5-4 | ASSLASSFYNEQF
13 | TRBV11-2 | ASAPLRGQWDGYT
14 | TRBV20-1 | SARDVQGSSYNEQF
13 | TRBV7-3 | ASSEDSTNTGELF
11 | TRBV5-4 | ASSLGAYEKLF
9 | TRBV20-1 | SAERTGRQH
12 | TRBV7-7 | ASSLGGGDETQY
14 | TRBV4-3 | ASSQRDRGTGNTIY
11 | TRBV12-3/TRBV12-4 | ASSSGANTEAF
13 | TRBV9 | ASSYGQGSGNTIY
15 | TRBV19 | ASSILDLGQHDQPQH
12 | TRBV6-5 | ASGGKSGAETQY
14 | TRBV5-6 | ASRLGRLSGANVLT
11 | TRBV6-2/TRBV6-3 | ASSYSTVTEAF
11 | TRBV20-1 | SASSDRSYGYT
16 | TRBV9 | ASSVGSGRLLSYNEQF
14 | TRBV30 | AWNSASGGVGIEQF
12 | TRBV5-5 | ASSSTGDPYEQY
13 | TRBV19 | ASSLGWADTDTQY
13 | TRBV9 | ASSVGDRRDSPLH
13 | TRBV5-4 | ASSLSSGRRDEQY
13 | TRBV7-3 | ASSLTGADTGELF
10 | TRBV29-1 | SVGGGDYGYT
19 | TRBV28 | ASSFFLRTGAVAGAAYEQY
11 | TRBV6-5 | ASSYRDRDEAF
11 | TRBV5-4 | ASSLGPWGPQH
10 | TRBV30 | AGQGLGYEQY
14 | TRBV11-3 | ASSKNAAGITYEQY
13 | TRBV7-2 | ASSFDFFRRNTIY
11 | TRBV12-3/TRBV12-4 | ASRDREVTEAF
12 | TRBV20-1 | SARQGLSGNTIY
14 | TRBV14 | ASSQAIAALTDTQY
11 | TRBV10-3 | AISEQVNQPQH
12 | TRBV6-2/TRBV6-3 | ASSRLQGIAEAF
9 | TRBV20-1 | SAMSLIEQY
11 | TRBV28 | ASRDRSPDTQY
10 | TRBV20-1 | SETSGQETQY
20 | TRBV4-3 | ASSQEMVGDHDGFWMNTEAF
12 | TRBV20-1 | SASVSGRADTQY
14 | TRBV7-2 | ASSLGTTGNPDTQY
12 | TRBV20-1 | SARDGGGNTEAF
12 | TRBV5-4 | ASSAAGKNYGYT
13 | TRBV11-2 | ASSFDSGAGTEAF